The clone carrying this TCR beta chain was picked up a small number of times. The antigen remains undetermined. The sample is drawn from a study of human T cells and chemical hapten exposure. At the level of the study: Patches that contained 0.01% DPC were applied to the upper back and read at 6 days. TCR yield per sample varied, mainly due to pooled library volumes. Findings and limits, study-wide: In the PT1 data, expanded TCR counts showed a positive correlation with patch test score.

Time point specified: patch test 3, about 24 weeks after DPC sensitization. Regarding treatment: therapeutic diphenylcyclopropenone sensitization with weekly scalp DPC. Blood draws came before every patch-test application. In TCRdb, the RACE reads were re-called with MiXCR into one record per CDR3 protein. Altogether about 84,000 distinct CDR3 sequences are present, under 14% being singletons, with the ten largest covering about 4%. Germline CDR1 is SGHVS and CDR2 is FQNEAQ. The CDR3 length is 15 residues. Unmatched junction bases numbered 4, after V lost 4 bases and J lost 2 bases. This sequence originates from a woman between 50 and 59 years old with alopecia areata. Some clones in this sample may be carry-over from other donors' samples. The sample here was whole blood, taken in connection with sensitization to the hapten diphenylcyclopropenone (DPC). The chain couples TRBV7-8 to TRBJ2-3, with TRBD2 identical over 9 bases. DNA of the CDR3: TGTGCCAGCAGCTCGCGGGAGGGGAACACAGATACGCAGTATTTT. Protein product: CASSSREGNTDTQYF.